Detailed here is one TCR beta chain. What it binds is unknown. The CDR3 length is 16 residues. Trimming cost V 7 bases and J 3 bases; bases outside gene matches: 10. Per the germline V gene, CDR1 is LGHNA and CDR2 is YNFKEQ. This record belongs to a study of cytomegalovirus exposure and HLA in healthy donors. Broader study findings: Being productive about 87% or about 30% of the time was typical of most TCR beta V segments in an earlier analysis. Investigators reported under 200 TCR beta chains as tied to cytomegalovirus.

The PCR employed 60 Vbeta primers together with 13 Jbeta primers. This table comes from immunoSEQ multiplex PCR, and its TCRdb copy is limited to in-frame clones, with some not included. This table holds some 180,000 clones, around 80% found once. The clonotype originates from a man aged 18 to 30 in good health and CMV-seronegative. This sequence joins TRBV4-2 and TRBJ1-4, with TRBD1 identical over 8 bases. The specimen was PBMCs. CDR3 loop: CASTPGQGRSNEKLFF. CDR3 bases: TGTGCCAGCACCCCAGGACAGGGCAGGTCTAATGAAAAACTGTTTTTT.